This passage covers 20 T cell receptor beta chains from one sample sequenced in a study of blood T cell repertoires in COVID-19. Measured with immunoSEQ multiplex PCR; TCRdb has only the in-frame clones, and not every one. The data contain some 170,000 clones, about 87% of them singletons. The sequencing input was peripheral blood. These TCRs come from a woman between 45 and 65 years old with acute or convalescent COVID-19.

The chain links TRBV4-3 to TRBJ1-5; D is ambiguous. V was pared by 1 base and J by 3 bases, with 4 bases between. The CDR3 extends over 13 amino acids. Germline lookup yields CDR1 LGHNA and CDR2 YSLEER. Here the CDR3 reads CASSQANNQPQHF. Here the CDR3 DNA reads TGCGCCAGCAGCCAAGCAAACAATCAGCCCCAGCATTTT.

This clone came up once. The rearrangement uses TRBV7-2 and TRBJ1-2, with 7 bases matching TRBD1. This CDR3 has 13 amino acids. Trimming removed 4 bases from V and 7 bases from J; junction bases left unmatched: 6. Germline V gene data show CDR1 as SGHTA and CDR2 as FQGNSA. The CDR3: CASSSGQAGGYTF. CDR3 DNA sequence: TGTGCCAGCAGCTCAGGACAGGCGGGTGGCTACACCTTC.

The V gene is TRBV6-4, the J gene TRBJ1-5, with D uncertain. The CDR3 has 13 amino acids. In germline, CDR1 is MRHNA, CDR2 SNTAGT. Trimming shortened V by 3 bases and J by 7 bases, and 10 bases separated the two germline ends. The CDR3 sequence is CASSERVGQPQHF. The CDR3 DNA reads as TGTGCCAGCAGTGAGAGGGTTGGCCAGCCCCAGCATTTT.

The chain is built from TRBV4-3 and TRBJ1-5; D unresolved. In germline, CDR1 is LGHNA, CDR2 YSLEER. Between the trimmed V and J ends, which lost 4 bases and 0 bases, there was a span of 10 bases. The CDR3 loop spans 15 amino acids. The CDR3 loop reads CASSPDWNSNQPQHF. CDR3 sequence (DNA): TGCGCCAGCAGCCCGGACTGGAATAGCAATCAGCCCCAGCATTTT.

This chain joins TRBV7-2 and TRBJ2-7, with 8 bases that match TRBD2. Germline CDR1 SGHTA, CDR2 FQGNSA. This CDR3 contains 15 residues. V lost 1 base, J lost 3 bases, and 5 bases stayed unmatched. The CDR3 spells CASSLGAGGLYEQYF. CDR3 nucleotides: TGTGCCAGCAGCTTAGGGGCGGGAGGCCTCTACGAGCAGTACTTC. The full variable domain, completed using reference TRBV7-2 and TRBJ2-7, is GAGVSQSPSNKVTEKGKDVELRCDPISGHTALYWYRQSLGQGLEFLIYFQGNSAPDKSGLPSDRFSAERTGGSVSTLTIQRTQQEDSAVYLCASSLGAGGLYEQYFGPGTRLTVT.

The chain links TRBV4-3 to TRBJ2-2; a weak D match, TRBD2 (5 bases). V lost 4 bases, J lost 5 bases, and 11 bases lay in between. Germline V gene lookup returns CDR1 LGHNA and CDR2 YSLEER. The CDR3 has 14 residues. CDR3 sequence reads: CASSPGKLTGELFF. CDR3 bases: TGCGCCAGCAGCCCGGGAAAGCTAACCGGGGAGCTGTTTTTT.

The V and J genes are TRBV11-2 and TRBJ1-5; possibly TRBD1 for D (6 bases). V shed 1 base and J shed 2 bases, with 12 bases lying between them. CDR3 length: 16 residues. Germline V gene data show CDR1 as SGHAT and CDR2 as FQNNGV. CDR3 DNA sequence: TGTGCCAGCAGCTTAGCGGCCAGGGGAGGCAATCAGCCCCAGCATTTT. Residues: CASSLAARGGNQPQHF. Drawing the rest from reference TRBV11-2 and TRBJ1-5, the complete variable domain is EAGVAQSPRYKIIEKRQSVAFWCNPISGHATLYWYQQILGQGPKLLIQFQNNGVVDDSQLPKDRFSAERLKGVDSTLKIQPAKLEDSAVYLCASSLAARGGNQPQHFGDGTRLSIL.

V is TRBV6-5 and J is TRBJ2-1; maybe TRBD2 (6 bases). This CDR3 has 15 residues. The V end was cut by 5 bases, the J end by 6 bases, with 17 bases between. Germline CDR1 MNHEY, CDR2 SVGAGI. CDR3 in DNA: TGTGCCAGCAGTCGGGACTCGGGGCTTGGCAATGAGCAGTTCTTC. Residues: CASSRDSGLGNEQFF.

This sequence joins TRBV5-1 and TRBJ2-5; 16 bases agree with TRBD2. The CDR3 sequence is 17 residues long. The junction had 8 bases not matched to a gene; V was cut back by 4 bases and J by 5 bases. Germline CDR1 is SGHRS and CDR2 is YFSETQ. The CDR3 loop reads CASSPGGLAGGHETQYF. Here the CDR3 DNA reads TGCGCCAGCAGCCCCGGGGGACTAGCGGGGGGGCATGAGACCCAGTACTTC.

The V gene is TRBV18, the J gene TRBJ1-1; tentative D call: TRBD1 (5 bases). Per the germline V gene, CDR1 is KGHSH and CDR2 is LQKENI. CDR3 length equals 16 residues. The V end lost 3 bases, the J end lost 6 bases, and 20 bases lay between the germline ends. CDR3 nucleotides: TGTGCCAGCTCACCGTGGGAAGGGGTACAGCACGCTGAAGCTTTCTTT. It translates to CASSPWEGVQHAEAFF.

In DNA form, the CDR3 reads TGTGCCAGCAGCCCTGACCGGGGCGGGGTCCTCCTCGAGCAGTACTTC. Its protein is CASSPDRGGVLLEQYF. The rearrangement uses TRBV11-2 and TRBJ2-7; D is perhaps TRBD2 (6 bases). The V and J ends lost 5 bases and 6 bases respectively, with 23 bases between them. Germline V gives CDR1 SGHAT, CDR2 FQNNGV. This CDR3 is 16 amino acids long.

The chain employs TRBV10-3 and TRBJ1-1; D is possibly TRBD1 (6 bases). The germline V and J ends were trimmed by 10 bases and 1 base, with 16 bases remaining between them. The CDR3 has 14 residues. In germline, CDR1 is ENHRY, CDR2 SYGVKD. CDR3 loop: CATSLQGQNTEAFF. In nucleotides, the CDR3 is TGTGCCACCTCCCTTCAGGGGCAGAACACTGAAGCTTTCTTT.

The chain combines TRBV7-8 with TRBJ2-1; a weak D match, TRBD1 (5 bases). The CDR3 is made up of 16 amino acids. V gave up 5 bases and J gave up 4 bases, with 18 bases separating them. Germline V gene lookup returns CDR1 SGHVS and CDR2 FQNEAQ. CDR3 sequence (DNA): TGTGCCAGCAGCCGGCTAGTCAGGGTGGAGTACAATGAGCAGTTCTTC. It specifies CASSRLVRVEYNEQFF.

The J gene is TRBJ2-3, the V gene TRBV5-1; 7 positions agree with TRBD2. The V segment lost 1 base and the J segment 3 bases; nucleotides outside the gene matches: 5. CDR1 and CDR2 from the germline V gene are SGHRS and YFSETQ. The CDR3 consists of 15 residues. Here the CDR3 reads CASSLWGGVTDTQYF. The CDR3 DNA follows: TGCGCCAGCAGCTTGTGGGGAGGGGTAACAGATACGCAGTATTTT.

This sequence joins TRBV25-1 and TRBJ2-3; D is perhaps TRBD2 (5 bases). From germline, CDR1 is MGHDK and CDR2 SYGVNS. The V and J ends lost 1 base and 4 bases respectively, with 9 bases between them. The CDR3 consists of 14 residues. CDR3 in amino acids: CASSELGDADTQYF. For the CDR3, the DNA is TGTGCCAGCAGTGAATTGGGAGATGCAGATACGCAGTATTTT.

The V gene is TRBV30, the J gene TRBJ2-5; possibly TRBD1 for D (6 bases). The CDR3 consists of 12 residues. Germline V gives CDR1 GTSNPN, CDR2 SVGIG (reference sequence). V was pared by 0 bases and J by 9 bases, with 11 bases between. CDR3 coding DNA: TGTGCCTGGAGTGTAGAAGAGGGGGCCCAGTACTTC. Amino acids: CAWSVEEGAQYF. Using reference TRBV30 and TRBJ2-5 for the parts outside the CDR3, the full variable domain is SQTIHQWPATLVQPVGSPLSLECTVEGTSNPNLYWYRQAAGRGLQLLFYSVGIGQISSEVPQNLSASRPQDRQFILSSKKLLLSDSGFYLCAWSVEEGAQYFGPGTRLLVL.

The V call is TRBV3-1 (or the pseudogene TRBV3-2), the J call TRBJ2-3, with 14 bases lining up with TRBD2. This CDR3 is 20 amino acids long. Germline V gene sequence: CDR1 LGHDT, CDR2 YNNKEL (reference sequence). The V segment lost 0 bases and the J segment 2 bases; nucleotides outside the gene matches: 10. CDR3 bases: TGTGCCAGCAGCCAAGATCCGGGACTAGCGGGAGCCATAGCCACAGATACGCAGTATTTT. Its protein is CASSQDPGLAGAIATDTQYF.

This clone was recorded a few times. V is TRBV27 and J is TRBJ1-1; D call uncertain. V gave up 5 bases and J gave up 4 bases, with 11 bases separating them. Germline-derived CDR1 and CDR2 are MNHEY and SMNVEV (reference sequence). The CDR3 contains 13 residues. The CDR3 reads CASSLLRGTEAFF. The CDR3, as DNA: TGTGCCAGCAGTCTCCTCCGGGGCACTGAAGCTTTCTTT.

In nucleotides, the CDR3 is TGCGCCAGCAGTGAGCAAAGAGCAACCTACGAGCAGTACTTC. This encodes CASSEQRATYEQYF. The V and J genes are TRBV10-1 and TRBJ2-7; D uncertain. With 2 bases removed from V and 2 bases from J, the gap between germline ends came to 10 bases. The CDR3 has 14 residues. Germline values: CDR1 WNHNN, CDR2 SYGVQD (reference sequence).

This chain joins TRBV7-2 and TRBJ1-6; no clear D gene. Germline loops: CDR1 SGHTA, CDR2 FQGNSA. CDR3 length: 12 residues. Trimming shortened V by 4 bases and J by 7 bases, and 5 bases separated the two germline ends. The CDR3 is CASSYPNSPLHF. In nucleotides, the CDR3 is TGTGCCAGCAGCTATCCAAATTCACCCCTCCACTTT.